This T cell receptor (beta chain) originates from a study of cytomegalovirus exposure and HLA in healthy donors. Study context: Out of around 360 genotyped donors, roughly 83% belonged to the Caucasian-associated ancestry cluster.

A multiplex PCR was run with 60 Vbeta primers and 13 Jbeta primers. TCRdb's table, derived via immunoSEQ multiplex PCR, lists solely in-frame clones and lacks some. The table records approximately 160,000 clones, over 60% of them present only once. The V and J ends lost 4 bases and 4 bases respectively, with 12 bases between them. Germline loops: CDR1 MGHRA, CDR2 YSYEKL. This CDR3 has 14 residues. A single count supports this clone. Its matching antigen is unknown. Study-level findings and limits: Per a prior analysis, the majority of TCR beta V segments were productive roughly 87% or roughly 30% of the time. The study carried out a later analysis of TCR beta sequences. It associated 15,000 to 20,000 of them with specific HLA alleles at a false discovery rate of 0.05. With later analysis, a missense DCLRE1C variant became linked to TCR beta V- and J-gene trimming.

This clonotype was sampled from a woman in her twenties or thirties in good health and CMV-seronegative. Sequencing was done on a sample of PBMCs. The gene calls are TRBV4-1 and TRBJ2-3; D is ambiguous. The chain's CDR3 is CASSPSSYSDTQYF. In nucleotides, the CDR3 is TGCGCCAGCAGCCCGTCCTCCTATTCAGATACGCAGTATTTT.